The clone carrying this T cell receptor beta chain was picked up a small number of times. The antigen is undetermined. For sorted subsets, 200 ng DNA per replicate equaled around 28,000 T cell genomes. The method was immunoSEQ multiplex PCR; TCRdb's version includes in-frame clones alone and lacks a portion of them. The sample includes about 1.1 million clones, 70% to 80% of them seen just once. The data were taken from a study of shared clonotypes between healthy human individuals. Study-level background: A few men and a couple of women, aged 18 to 49, were donors. CD4 naive cells filled three plates per donor, CD4 memory three, CD8 naive two and CD8 memory one.

Study observations and caveats: Few donors restricted represented genetic and exposure-history diversity.

The sequence derives from a man in his late teens or twenties in good health. Some clones in this sample may be carry-over from other donors' samples. The sequenced sample was memory CD4+ T cells from PBMCs. Subset: CD45RA-negative fraction.

The CDR3 region has the DNA TGTGCCAGTAGTATGACGGCAGGGGATGAAAAACTGTTTTTT. This gives the protein CASSMTAGDEKLFF. This sequence joins TRBV19 and TRBJ1-4; a weak D match, TRBD1 (6 bases). This CDR3 contains 14 residues. Germline V gene lookup returns CDR1 LNHDA and CDR2 SQIVND (reference sequence). Trimming took off 3 bases at V and 6 bases at J, with 11 bases between the two ends.